The 20 T cell receptor beta chains reported below all come from one sample, sequenced in a study of T-cell memory formation after mild COVID-19. A single record per CDR3 protein comes from TCRdb applying MiXCR to the 5' RACE reads. The sample includes fewer than 450,000 distinct CDR3 sequences, roughly 20% of them seen just once. The sequencing sample was made of PBMCs or a T cell subset sorted from them (not recorded which). Receptor source: an adult woman who had mild COVID-19 (a few samples of this study predate the infection). Cell type and time point are not known.

In this sample, this clonotype turned up many times. The gene calls are TRBV7-3 and TRBJ2-1; 7 nucleotides line up with TRBD2. Unmatched junction bases numbered 4, after V lost 11 bases and J lost 3 bases. Germline V CDR1 and CDR2: SGHTA, FQGTGA. The CDR3 runs to 12 residues. CDR3 DNA: TGTGCCGGTAGCGGGTTCTACAATGAGCAGTTCTTC. Residues: CAGSGFYNEQFF.

This sequence joins TRBV14 and TRBJ2-3; perhaps TRBD1 as D (5 bases). CDR1 and CDR2 from the germline V gene are SGHDN and FVKESK. This CDR3 region has 15 residues. V was shortened by 1 base and J by 2 bases, with 10 bases between the two germline ends. The CDR3 loop reads CASSQAGLPTDTQYF. The CDR3 nucleotides are TGTGCCAGCAGCCAAGCAGGGCTACCCACAGATACGCAGTATTTT.

This clonotype was observed once. The genes are TRBV5-1 and TRBJ1-2, with D unresolved. Between the trimmed V and J ends, which lost 3 bases and 0 bases, there was a span of 9 bases. This CDR3 has 14 amino acids. CDR1 SGHRS and CDR2 YFSETQ come from the germline V gene. CDR3 residues: CASSSYSANYGYTF. CDR3 nucleotides: TGCGCCAGCAGCTCCTACTCAGCTAACTATGGCTACACCTTC.

In nucleotides, the CDR3 is TGTGCCAGCAGTCGACTAGCGATCGGGGATACGCAGTATTTT. The encoded protein is CASSRLAIGDTQYF. The V gene is TRBV12-3 or TRBV12-4, the J gene TRBJ2-3, with 8 positions matching TRBD2. V shed 5 bases and J 6 bases; nucleotides not matched to a gene: 7. The CDR3 contains 14 residues.

The V and J genes are TRBV18 and TRBJ1-6; possible D gene TRBD1, 6 bases. CDR1 and CDR2 from the germline V gene are KGHSH and LQKENI. This CDR3 has 14 residues. Trimming pared 4 bases from V and 6 bases from J, leaving 10 bases between. The CDR3 loop is CASSQDSANSPLHF. CDR3 DNA: TGTGCCAGCTCACAGGACAGCGCTAATTCACCCCTCCACTTT.

This clonotype was counted once. The chain employs TRBV7-7 and TRBJ2-2, with D uncertain. Germline V lookup: CDR1 SSHAT, CDR2 FNYEAQ (reference sequence). V gave up 4 bases and J gave up 5 bases, with 8 bases separating them. This CDR3 has 13 residues. CDR3 residues: CASSSEQTGELFF. The CDR3 nucleotides are TGTGCCAGCAGCTCCGAACAGACCGGGGAGCTGTTTTTT.

The V gene is TRBV20-1, the J gene TRBJ1-2; 7 nucleotides line up with TRBD1. Looked up from germline, CDR1 is DFQATT and CDR2 is SNEGSKA (reference sequence). Losses at the gene ends were 3 bases for V and 3 bases for J; bases not matched to a gene: 4. CDR3 length equals 13 residues. The CDR3 DNA follows: TGCAGTGCTAGTGGGCAGGGGGACTATGGCTACACCTTC. Translating it yields CSASGQGDYGYTF.

This clonotype was detected a few times. The chain carries TRBV19 and TRBJ1-1; TRBD1 is a possible D gene (5 bases). Trimming pared 5 bases from V and 5 bases from J, leaving 15 bases between. This CDR3 comprises 14 residues. Germline V gene data show CDR1 as LNHDA and CDR2 as SQIVND (reference sequence). The CDR3 loop is CASSAPGGTTEAFF. CDR3 bases: TGTGCCAGTAGTGCCCCCGGGGGGACGACTGAAGCTTTCTTT.

V gene TRBV14 combines with J gene TRBJ1-6; 7 bases match TRBD1. The CDR3 consists of 14 residues. CDR1 SGHDN and CDR2 FVKESK come from the germline V gene. The ends lost 2 bases at V and 10 bases at J; junction bases unmatched: 5. CDR3 sequence: CASSQTTGRSPLHF. CDR3 nucleotides: TGTGCCAGCAGCCAAACGACAGGGCGGTCACCCCTCCACTTT. Complete variable domain (other parts from reference TRBV14 and TRBJ1-6): EAGVTQFPSHSVIEKGQTVTLRCDPISGHDNLYWYRRVMGKEIKFLLHFVKESKQDESGMPNNRFLAERTGGTYSTLKVQPAELEDSGVYFCASSQTTGRSPLHFGNGTRLTVT.

The sample holds a few counts of this clonotype. The V gene is TRBV5-1, the J gene TRBJ2-2; 7 bases agree with TRBD2. There are 16 residues in the CDR3. From germline, CDR1 is SGHRS and CDR2 YFSETQ. J gave up 4 bases and V 4 bases, and 10 bases lay outside the gene matches. The CDR3 DNA is TGCGCCAGCAGCCAAGGAGCGGGGCGGAGCACCGGGGAGCTGTTTTTT. This encodes CASSQGAGRSTGELFF.

This clonotype was picked up a small number of times. The genes are TRBV5-4 and TRBJ2-3, with 9 bases fitting TRBD2. Germline V CDR1 and CDR2: SGHNT, YYREEE (reference sequence). J lost 6 bases, V lost 6 bases, and 5 bases had no gene match. The length of the CDR3 is 13 residues. The CDR3 loop reads CASKAGGSDTQYF. CDR3 bases: TGTGCCAGCAAGGCGGGGGGGTCGGATACGCAGTATTTT. Full variable domain (missing parts from reference TRBV5-4 and TRBJ2-3): ETGVTQSPTHLIKTRGQQVTLRCSSQSGHNTVSWYQQALGQGPQFIFQYYREEENGRGNFPPRFSGLQFPNYSSELNVNALELDDSALYLCASKAGGSDTQYFGPGTRLTVL.

The table lists this clonotype with a few counts. The genes are TRBV13 and TRBJ2-1; 7 bases align to TRBD2. CDR3 length equals 15 residues. V shed 1 base, J shed 5 bases, and the junction held 5 bases outside the gene matches. The V gene's germline CDR1 is PRHDT and CDR2 FYEKMQ (reference sequence). CDR3 nucleotide sequence: TGTGCCAGCAGCTTAGACCCTCGGGGGGACAATGAGCAGTTCTTC. Protein product: CASSLDPRGDNEQFF.

This clonotype was counted a few times. The chain recombines TRBV9 with TRBJ2-3; possible D gene TRBD2, 6 bases. The CDR3 has 16 amino acids. Germline CDR1 reads SGDLS; CDR2 reads YYNGEE. The V end lost 4 bases, the J end lost 2 bases, and 17 bases lay between the germline ends. The CDR3 protein is CASSSRGGELTDTQYF. DNA of the CDR3: TGTGCCAGCAGCTCCAGAGGCGGGGAACTCACAGATACGCAGTATTTT.

The table lists this clonotype with a few counts. The chain uses TRBV30 and TRBJ1-6; the D is unclear. The CDR3 is 14 amino acids. Trimming stripped 4 bases from V and 0 bases from J, with 7 bases between. Germline CDR1 and CDR2: GTSNPN and SVGIG (reference sequence). CDR3 protein: CAWNTNSYNSPLHF. The CDR3 region has the DNA TGTGCCTGGAACACAAACTCCTATAATTCACCCCTCCACTTT.

This clonotype turned up a few times. The chain couples TRBV23-1 to TRBJ2-1; D possibly corresponds to TRBD2 (5 bases). TRBV23-1 belongs to the ORF category, with a function that is uncertain. Trimming left V 4 bases short and J 10 bases short, with 14 bases between. The CDR3 has 13 amino acids. This CDR3 reads CASSRWRVGEQFF. DNA for the CDR3: TGCGCCAGCAGTCGATGGCGGGTCGGGGAGCAGTTCTTC.

This clonotype appeared many times. The CDR3: CSAGPGKGNEQFF. In DNA form, the CDR3 reads TGCAGTGCTGGCCCGGGGAAGGGCAATGAGCAGTTCTTC. The chain couples TRBV20-1 to TRBJ2-1; tentatively, D is TRBD2 (5 bases). The CDR3 spans 13 residues. Trimming removed 5 bases from V and 6 bases from J, with 14 bases in between. Germline loops: CDR1 DFQATT, CDR2 SNEGSKA (reference sequence).

The gene calls are TRBV20-1 and TRBJ1-6; D is unclear. V shed 6 bases and J shed 6 bases, with 18 bases lying between them. CDR3 length: 15 residues. CDR1 DFQATT and CDR2 SNEGSKA come from the germline V gene (reference sequence). CDR3 in DNA: TGCAGTGCGGCCAAGGGCGGGCAGCTTAATTCACCCCTCCACTTT. Its translation is CSAAKGGQLNSPLHF.

This chain links TRBV5-6 with TRBJ1-5; 7 nucleotides line up with TRBD1. There are 16 residues in the CDR3. CDR1 and CDR2 (germline): SGHDT, YYEEEE. The V gene end was trimmed by 3 bases and the J gene end by 3 bases; junction bases not matched to a gene: 9. For the CDR3, the DNA is TGTGCCAGCAGCTACGGACAGGCGCTTCTCAATCAGCCCCAGCATTTT. This codes for CASSYGQALLNQPQHF.

Here the CDR3 reads CASSHRRFWGNYGYTF. The CDR3 coding sequence is TGCGCCAGCAGTCATCGGCGATTTTGGGGCAACTATGGCTACACCTTC. The genes are TRBV23-1 and TRBJ1-2, with D perhaps matching TRBD1 (5 bases). TRBV23-1 is marked as an open reading frame, function uncertain. Trimming cost V 3 bases and J 2 bases, with 16 bases left between them. The length of the CDR3 is 16 residues.

This clonotype has more than one count but fewer than ten. V usage is TRBV6-5 and J usage is TRBJ2-1, with D perhaps being TRBD1 or TRBD2 (5 bases each). Trimming took off 2 bases at V and 16 bases at J, with 12 bases between the two ends. The CDR3 totals 11 residues. Per germline, CDR1 MNHEY and CDR2 SVGAGI. The chain's CDR3 is CASSYGGAYFF. The DNA for the CDR3 is TGTGCCAGCAGTTACGGGGGAGCGTACTTCTTC.